The clone carrying this T cell receptor beta chain was counted many times. The data belong to a study of T cells after yellow fever vaccination. One entry per CDR3 protein results from TCRdb running MiXCR on the 5' RACE reads. Found here are about 240,000 distinct CDR3 sequences, approximately 3.5% of them singletons; the top ten hold about a fifth. In germline, CDR1 is GTSNPN, CDR2 SVGIG (reference sequence). The ends were cut back, 3 bases at V and 4 bases at J, with 16 bases in the middle. This CDR3 spans 15 amino acids. The TCR sequence derives from a man younger than 30 who received the YFV17D yellow fever vaccine. The chain couples TRBV30 to TRBJ2-1; D call uncertain. Material: PBMCs, obtained 15 days after the yellow fever booster vaccination. This CDR3 is CAWRRTGLGYNEQFF. The CDR3 DNA reads as TGTGCCTGGAGGCGCACTGGGTTGGGTTACAATGAGCAGTTCTTC.